The 9 T cell receptor beta chains in this list originate from one sample, sequenced in a study of PD-1 blockade in classical Hodgkin lymphoma. All patients relapsed after autologous stem cell transplantation, and brentuximab vedotin exposure varied. CD4+ T cells were purified from thawed PBMCs by magnetic negative selection. Libraries were prepared by immunoSEQ multiplex PCR; TCRdb keeps only in-frame clonotypes and omits some of them. The top ten hold roughly 0.23% of the sample, which has 30,000 to 40,000 clones, around nine tenths seen once. Here the sequenced sample was CD4+ T cells from blood, taken at baseline. The receptors stem from a human donor with classical Hodgkin lymphoma.

The CDR3 loop is CASSQPRAGRAEAFF. Here the CDR3 DNA reads TGCGCCAGCAGCCAACCTCGAGCGGGTCGGGCTGAAGCTTTCTTT. The chain is built from TRBV4-1 and TRBJ1-1; unclear D gene. Germline V gives CDR1 MGHRA, CDR2 YSYEKL. CDR3 length equals 15 residues. V shed 2 bases and J shed 6 bases, with 16 bases lying between them.

V gene TRBV6-6 combines with J gene TRBJ1-1, with 12 positions matching TRBD1. This CDR3 has 16 amino acids. The junction had 11 bases not matched to a gene; V was cut back by 11 bases and J by 1 base. Germline values: CDR1 MNHNY, CDR2 SVGAGI (reference sequence). The CDR3 sequence: CAAWDRGLSWNTEAFF. The CDR3, as DNA: TGTGCCGCATGGGACAGGGGGCTAAGTTGGAACACTGAAGCTTTCTTT.

The chain uses TRBV5-1 and TRBJ2-1; D unresolved. Germline CDR1 is SGHRS and CDR2 is YFSETQ. This CDR3 spans 15 amino acids. V lost 5 bases to trimming and J lost 0 bases, with 12 bases between them. CDR3 sequence reads: CASSPTVSSYNEQFF. The CDR3 DNA follows: TGCGCCAGCAGTCCGACCGTGAGCTCCTACAATGAGCAGTTCTTC. Complete variable domain (other parts from reference TRBV5-1 and TRBJ2-1): KAGVTQTPRYLIKTRGQQVTLSCSPISGHRSVSWYQQTPGQGLQFLFEYFSETQRNKGNFPGRFSGRQFSNSRSEMNVSTLELGDSALYLCASSPTVSSYNEQFFGPGTRLTVL.

The J gene is TRBJ2-5, the V gene TRBV29-1, with 8 bases that match TRBD2. Trimming took 6 bases from V and 5 from J; bases not matched to a gene: 29. Germline V gene data show CDR1 as SQVTM and CDR2 as ANQGSEA. This CDR3 comprises 20 residues. CDR3 protein: CSVRRGAAGGGFLVSETQYF. The CDR3 DNA sequence: TGCAGCGTCCGACGAGGGGCCGCGGGGGGCGGCTTTCTGGTCTCTGAGACCCAGTACTTC.

The V gene is TRBV6-6, the J gene TRBJ2-3; 9 nucleotides match TRBD1. The CDR3 has 15 residues. V lost 5 bases, J lost 5 bases, and 8 bases stayed unmatched. Germline V lookup: CDR1 MNHNY, CDR2 SVGAGI (reference sequence). CDR3 sequence reads: CASSQGQGARDTQYF. The CDR3 DNA is TGTGCCAGCAGTCAGGGACAGGGAGCTCGAGATACGCAGTATTTT.

The chain joins TRBV11-3 to TRBJ2-2; maybe TRBD2 (6 bases). The CDR3 loop spans 17 amino acids. V lost 1 base, J lost 1 base, and 13 bases lay in between. CDR1 SGHNT and CDR2 YENEEA come from the germline V gene. The CDR3 DNA reads as TGTGCCAGCAGCTTAGGGCCGTTGGGACTGAACACCGGGGAGCTGTTTTTT. This translates into CASSLGPLGLNTGELFF. The full variable domain, completed using reference TRBV11-3 and TRBJ2-2, is EAGVVQSPRYKIIEKKQPVAFWCNPISGHNTLYWYLQNLGQGPELLIRYENEEAVDDSQLPKDRFSAERLKGVDSTLKIQPAELGDSAVYLCASSLGPLGLNTGELFFGEGSRLTVL.

The chain is built from TRBV7-2 and TRBJ2-1; 11 bases match TRBD2. This CDR3 has 15 amino acids. The trim removed 5 bases at V and 3 bases at J, leaving 3 bases unmatched. Germline V gene sequence: CDR1 SGHTA, CDR2 FQGNSA. The DNA of the CDR3 is TGTGCCAGCAGCACGACTAGCGGGGACTACAATGAGCAGTTCTTC. Translating gives CASSTTSGDYNEQFF.

V is TRBV2 and J is TRBJ1-4; D not certain. The V end lost 8 bases, the J end lost 4 bases, and 14 bases lay between the germline ends. Germline V gene data show CDR1 as SNHLY and CDR2 as FYNNEI. The CDR3 is 14 amino acids. The CDR3 sequence is CASQAAAVNEKLFF. CDR3 bases: TGTGCCAGCCAAGCGGCGGCAGTTAATGAAAAACTGTTTTTT.

The chain links TRBV25-1 to TRBJ1-3, with D hard to call. The germline V gene has CDR1 MGHDK and CDR2 SYGVNS. Trimming stripped 6 bases from V and 4 bases from J, with 7 bases between. The CDR3 is 12 residues long. The DNA of the CDR3 is TGTGCCAGCAGCCGCTTAGGAAACACCATATATTTT. Translating gives CASSRLGNTIYF. Full variable domain (missing parts from reference TRBV25-1 and TRBJ1-3): EADIYQTPRYLVIGTGKKITLECSQTMGHDKMYWYQQDPGMELHLIHYSYGVNSTEKGDLSSESTVSRIRTEHFPLTLESARPSHTSQYLCASSRLGNTIYFGEGSWLTVV.